A selection of T cell receptor beta chains follows, all from one sample in a study of Ad26.COV2.S vaccination and SARS-CoV-2 variants. Using immunoSEQ multiplex PCR, the repertoire was profiled, and TCRdb retains in-frame clones only, with some absent. The sample shows 380,000 or so clones, more than 85% of them seen only once. Sequenced here: peripheral blood, sampled in a trial of Ad26.COV2.S vaccine versus placebo. The source of these receptors is a person aged 18-60 years who received the Ad26.COV2.S COVID-19 vaccine or a placebo. CDR3s include the opening cysteine and the closing phenylalanine or tryptophan. D genes are given only for firm matches. Part of the rows lack a size; the others show once, few, many or a class for expanded clones.

.	TRBJ1-1	.	TRBV15	TGTGCCACCAGCAGATCGGGGCCATCCTCTTTT	CATSRSGPSSF
TRBD2	TRBJ2-5	.	TRBV28	TGTGCCAGCAAGGTTGGGCTACGGACTAGCGGGCACCAAGAGACCCAGTACTTC	CASKVGLRTSGHQETQYF
.	TRBJ1-4	.	TRBV9	TGTGCCAGCAGCGCGAGGACAGCCTCAACTAATGAAAAACTGTTTTTT	CASSARTASTNEKLFF
.	TRBJ1-3	.	TRBV6-5	TGTGCCAGCAGAGACTGGTCCCGTGGAAACACCATATATTTT	CASRDWSRGNTIYF
TRBD1	TRBJ1-5	once	TRBV6-5	TGTGCCAGCAGGGGGGGACAGGGAAGCAATCAGCCCCAGCATTTT	CASRGGQGSNQPQHF
TRBD1	TRBJ1-3	.	TRBV18	TGTGCCAGCTCACTGGTCGTACAGGGGCCTGGAAACACCATATATTTT	CASSLVVQGPGNTIYF
TRBD2	TRBJ2-7	.	TRBV11-2	TGTGCCAGCAGTCGACTAGCGGGTGGGTTCGACGAGCAGTACTTC	CASSRLAGGFDEQYF
.	TRBJ2-7	.	TRBV5-6	TGTGCCAGCCCCTCCTCTGAACAGGGCTACCACGAGCAGTACTTC	CASPSSEQGYHEQYF
.	TRBJ2-7	.	TRBV5-1	TGCGCCAGCAGCTTGGCGACAGAAACCTACGAGCAGTACTTC	CASSLATETYEQYF
.	TRBJ2-7	.	TRBV14	TGTGCCAGCAGCCAGCTCAACGGCCCCTACGAGCAGTACTTC	CASSQLNGPYEQYF
.	TRBJ2-1	.	TRBV27	TGTGCCAGCAGTCCCCGGGGCAGGGGTATCAGTGAGCAGTTCTTC	CASSPRGRGISEQFF